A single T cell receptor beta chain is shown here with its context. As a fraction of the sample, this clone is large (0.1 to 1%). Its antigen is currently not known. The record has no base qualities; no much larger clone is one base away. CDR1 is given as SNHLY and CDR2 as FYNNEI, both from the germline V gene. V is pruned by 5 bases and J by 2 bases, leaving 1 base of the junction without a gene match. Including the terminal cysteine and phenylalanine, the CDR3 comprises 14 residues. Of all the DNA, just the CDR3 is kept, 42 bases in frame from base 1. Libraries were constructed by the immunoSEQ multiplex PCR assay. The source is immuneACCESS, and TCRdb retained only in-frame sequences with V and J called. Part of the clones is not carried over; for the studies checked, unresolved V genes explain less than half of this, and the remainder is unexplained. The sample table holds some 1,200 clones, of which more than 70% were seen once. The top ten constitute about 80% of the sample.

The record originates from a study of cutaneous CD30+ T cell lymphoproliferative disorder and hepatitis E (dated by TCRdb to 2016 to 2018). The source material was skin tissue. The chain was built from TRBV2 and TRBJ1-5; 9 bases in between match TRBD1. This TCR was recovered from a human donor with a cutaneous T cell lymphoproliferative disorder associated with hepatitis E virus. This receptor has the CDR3 CASSWTGGNQPQHF. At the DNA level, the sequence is TGTGCCAGCAGTTGGACAGGGGGCAATCAGCCCCAGCATTTT.